This T cell receptor beta chain was profiled in a study of a mutant IDH1 vaccine in newly diagnosed glioma. Whole-study results and caveats: The study observed vaccine-induced immune responses in about 93% of patients. Seemingly, top peripheral T cell clonotype changes bore no relation to pseudoprogression.

V was shortened by 0 bases and J by 0 bases, with 11 bases between the two germline ends. Germline V gene data show CDR1 as SGHDN and CDR2 as FVKESK. The CDR3 loop spans 16 amino acids. This sample's time point: week 5, during vaccination. Vaccination comprised doses that each held 300 ug of mutant IDH1 20-mer peptide, plus topical imiquimod. In every donor, the tumor was a new WHO grade 3 or 4 IDH1-mutant, ATRX-lost astrocytoma. The repertoire was sequenced with immunoSEQ multiplex PCR; TCRdb's copy has only in-frame clones and lacks some. The table includes 40,000 or so clones, approximately 78% detected once. A word on this clone: Its antigen remains unidentified.

This TCR was sampled from a man in his forties or fifties with glioma. The sequenced sample was PBMCs, obtained from a glioma patient whose treatment included an IDH1 peptide vaccine. V gene TRBV14 combines with J gene TRBJ2-5; no clear D gene. The CDR3 bases are TGTGCCAGCAGCCAAGATCGCTGGAGTTACCAAGAGACCCAGTACTTC. It codes for CASSQDRWSYQETQYF.